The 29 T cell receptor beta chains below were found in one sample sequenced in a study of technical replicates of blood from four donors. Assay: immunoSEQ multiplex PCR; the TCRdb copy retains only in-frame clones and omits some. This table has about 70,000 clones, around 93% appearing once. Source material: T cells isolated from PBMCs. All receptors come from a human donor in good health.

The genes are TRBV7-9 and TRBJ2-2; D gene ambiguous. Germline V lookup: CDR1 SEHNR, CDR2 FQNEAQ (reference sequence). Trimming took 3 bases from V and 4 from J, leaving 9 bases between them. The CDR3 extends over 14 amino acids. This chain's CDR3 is CASSFSLSTGELFF. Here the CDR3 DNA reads TGTGCCAGCAGCTTTAGTCTAAGCACCGGGGAGCTGTTTTTT.

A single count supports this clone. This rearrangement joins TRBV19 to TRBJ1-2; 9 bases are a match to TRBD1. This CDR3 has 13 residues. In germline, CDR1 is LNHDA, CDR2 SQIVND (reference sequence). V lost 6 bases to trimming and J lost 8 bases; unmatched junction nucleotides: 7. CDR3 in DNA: TGTGCCAGTAGGAGGACAGGGGCAGGGGGCTACACCTTC. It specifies CASRRTGAGGYTF.

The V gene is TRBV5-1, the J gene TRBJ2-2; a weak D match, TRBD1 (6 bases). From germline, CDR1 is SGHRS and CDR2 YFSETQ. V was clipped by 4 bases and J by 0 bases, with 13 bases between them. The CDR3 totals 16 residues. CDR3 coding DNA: TGCGCCAGCAGCCTCCAGGGGCGTACGAACACCGGGGAGCTGTTTTTT. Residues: CASSLQGRTNTGELFF.

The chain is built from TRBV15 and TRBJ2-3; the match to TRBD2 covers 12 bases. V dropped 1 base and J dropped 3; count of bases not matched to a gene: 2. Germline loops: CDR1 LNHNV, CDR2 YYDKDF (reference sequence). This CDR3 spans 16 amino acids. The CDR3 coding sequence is TGTGCCACCAGCAGAGTAACTAGCGGGGGGACAGATACGCAGTATTTT. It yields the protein CATSRVTSGGTDTQYF.

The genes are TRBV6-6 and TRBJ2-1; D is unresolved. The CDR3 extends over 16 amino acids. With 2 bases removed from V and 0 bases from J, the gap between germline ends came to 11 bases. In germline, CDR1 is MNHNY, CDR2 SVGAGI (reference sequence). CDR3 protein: CASSYLGPFSYNEQFF. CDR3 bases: TGTGCCAGCAGTTACCTTGGGCCGTTCTCCTACAATGAGCAGTTCTTC.

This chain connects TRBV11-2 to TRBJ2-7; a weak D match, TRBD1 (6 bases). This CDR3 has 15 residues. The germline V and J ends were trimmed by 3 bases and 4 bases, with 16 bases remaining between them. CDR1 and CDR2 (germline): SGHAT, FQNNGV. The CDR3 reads CASSFNHRVGYEQYF. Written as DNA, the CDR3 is TGTGCCAGCAGCTTCAACCACAGGGTAGGGTACGAGCAGTACTTC.

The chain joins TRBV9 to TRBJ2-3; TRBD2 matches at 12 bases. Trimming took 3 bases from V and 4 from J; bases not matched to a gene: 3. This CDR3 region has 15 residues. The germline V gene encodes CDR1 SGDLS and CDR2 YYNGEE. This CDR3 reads CASSASSGGADTQYF. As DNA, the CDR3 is TGTGCCAGCAGCGCCTCTAGCGGGGGGGCAGATACGCAGTATTTT.

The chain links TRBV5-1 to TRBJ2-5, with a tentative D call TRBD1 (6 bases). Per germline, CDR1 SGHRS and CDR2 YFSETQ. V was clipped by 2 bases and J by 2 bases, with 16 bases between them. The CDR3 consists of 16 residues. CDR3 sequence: CASSLRQVFRQETQYF. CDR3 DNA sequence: TGCGCCAGCAGCTTAAGACAGGTTTTTCGGCAAGAGACCCAGTACTTC.

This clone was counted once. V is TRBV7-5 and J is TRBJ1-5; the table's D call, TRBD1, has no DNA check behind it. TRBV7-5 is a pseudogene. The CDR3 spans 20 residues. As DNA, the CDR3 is TGTGTCAGGCAGCGAAACGAGGGGACACCTAGCCAGGAGAGCAATCAGCCCCAGCATTTT. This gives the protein CVRQRNEGTPSQESNQPQHF.

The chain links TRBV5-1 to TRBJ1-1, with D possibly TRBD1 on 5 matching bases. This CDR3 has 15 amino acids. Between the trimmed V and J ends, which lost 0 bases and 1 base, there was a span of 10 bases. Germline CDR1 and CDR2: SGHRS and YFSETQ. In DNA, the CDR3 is TGCGCCAGCAGCTTGGATTGGGGCACGAACACTGAAGCTTTCTTT. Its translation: CASSLDWGTNTEAFF. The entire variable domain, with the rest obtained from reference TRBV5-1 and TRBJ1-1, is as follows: KAGVTQTPRYLIKTRGQQVTLSCSPISGHRSVSWYQQTPGQGLQFLFEYFSETQRNKGNFPGRFSGRQFSNSRSEMNVSTLELGDSALYLCASSLDWGTNTEAFFGQGTRLTVV.

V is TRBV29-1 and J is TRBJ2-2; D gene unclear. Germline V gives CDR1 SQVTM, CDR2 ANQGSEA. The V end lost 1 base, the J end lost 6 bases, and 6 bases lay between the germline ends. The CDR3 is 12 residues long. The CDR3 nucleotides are TGCAGCGTTGAAGGTAGAGCCGGGGAGCTGTTTTTT. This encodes CSVEGRAGELFF.

The CDR3, as DNA: TGTGCCAGCAGCCCGTTGACAGGCTACGAGCAGTACTTC. It codes for CASSPLTGYEQYF. The chain joins TRBV21-1 to TRBJ2-7; TRBD1, the table's D call, lacks a check against the DNA. TRBV21-1 is a known pseudogene. The CDR3 length is 13 residues.

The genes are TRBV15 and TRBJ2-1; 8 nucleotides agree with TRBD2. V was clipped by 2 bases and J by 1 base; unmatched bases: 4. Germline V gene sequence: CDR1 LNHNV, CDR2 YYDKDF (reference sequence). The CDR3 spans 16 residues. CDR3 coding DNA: TGTGCCACCAGCAGACCCAGCGGGAGATCCTACAATGAGCAGTTCTTC. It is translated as CATSRPSGRSYNEQFF.

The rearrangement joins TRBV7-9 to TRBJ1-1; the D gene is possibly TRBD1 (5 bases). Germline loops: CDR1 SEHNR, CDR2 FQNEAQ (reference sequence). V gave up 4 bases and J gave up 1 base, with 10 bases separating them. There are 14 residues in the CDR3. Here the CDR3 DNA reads TGTGCCAGCAGCTATACGGGGGGGAACACTGAAGCTTTCTTT. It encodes CASSYTGGNTEAFF. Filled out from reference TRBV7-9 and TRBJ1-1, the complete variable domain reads DTGVSQNPRHKITKRGQNVTFRCDPISEHNRLYWYRQTLGQGPEFLTYFQNEAQLEKSRLLSDRFSAERPKGSFSTLEIQRTEQGDSAMYLCASSYTGGNTEAFFGQGTRLTVV.

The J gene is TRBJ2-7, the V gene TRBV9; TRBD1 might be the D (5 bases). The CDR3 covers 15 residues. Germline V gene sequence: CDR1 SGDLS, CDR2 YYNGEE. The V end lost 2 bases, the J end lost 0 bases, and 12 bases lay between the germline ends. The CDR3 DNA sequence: TGTGCCAGCAGCGTTGGCAGGGCGAACTCCTACGAGCAGTACTTC. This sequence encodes CASSVGRANSYEQYF.

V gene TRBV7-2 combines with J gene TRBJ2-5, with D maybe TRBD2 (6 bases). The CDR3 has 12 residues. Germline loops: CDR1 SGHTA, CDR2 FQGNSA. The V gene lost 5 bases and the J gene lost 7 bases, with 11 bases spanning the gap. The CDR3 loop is CASSPLARTQYF. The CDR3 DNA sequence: TGTGCCAGCAGCCCACTAGCACGGACCCAGTACTTC.

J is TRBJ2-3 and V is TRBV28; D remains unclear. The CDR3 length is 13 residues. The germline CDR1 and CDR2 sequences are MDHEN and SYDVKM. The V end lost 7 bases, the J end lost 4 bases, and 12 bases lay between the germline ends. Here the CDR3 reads CASNPSQPDTQYF. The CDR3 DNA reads TGTGCCAGCAATCCCTCACAGCCAGATACGCAGTATTTT.

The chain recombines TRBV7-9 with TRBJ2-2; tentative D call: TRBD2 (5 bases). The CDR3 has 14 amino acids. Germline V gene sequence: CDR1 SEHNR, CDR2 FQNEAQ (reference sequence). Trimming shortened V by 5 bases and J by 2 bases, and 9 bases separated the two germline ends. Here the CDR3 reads CASSIGINTGELFF. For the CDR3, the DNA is TGTGCCAGCAGCATCGGGATAAACACCGGGGAGCTGTTTTTT.

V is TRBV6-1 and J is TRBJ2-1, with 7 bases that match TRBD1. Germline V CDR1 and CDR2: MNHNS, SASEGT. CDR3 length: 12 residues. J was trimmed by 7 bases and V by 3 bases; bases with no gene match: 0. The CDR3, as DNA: TGTGCCAGCAGTGACAGGGGGAATGAGCAGTTCTTC. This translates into CASSDRGNEQFF.

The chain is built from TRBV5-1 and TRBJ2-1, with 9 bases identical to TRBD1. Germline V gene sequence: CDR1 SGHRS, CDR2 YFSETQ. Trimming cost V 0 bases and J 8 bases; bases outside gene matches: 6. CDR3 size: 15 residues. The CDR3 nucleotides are TGCGCCAGCAGCTTGGTTAGGACAGGGGAAGATGAGCAGTTCTTC. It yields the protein CASSLVRTGEDEQFF. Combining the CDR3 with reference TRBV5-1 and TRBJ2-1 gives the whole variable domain KAGVTQTPRYLIKTRGQQVTLSCSPISGHRSVSWYQQTPGQGLQFLFEYFSETQRNKGNFPGRFSGRQFSNSRSEMNVSTLELGDSALYLCASSLVRTGEDEQFFGPGTRLTVL.

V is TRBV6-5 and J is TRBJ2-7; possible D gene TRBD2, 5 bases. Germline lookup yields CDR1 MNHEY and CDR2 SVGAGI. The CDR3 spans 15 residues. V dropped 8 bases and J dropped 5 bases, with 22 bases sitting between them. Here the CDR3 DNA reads TGTGCCAGCGCCTTGGACGGAGGACCCCTGCACGAGCAGTACTTC. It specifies CASALDGGPLHEQYF.

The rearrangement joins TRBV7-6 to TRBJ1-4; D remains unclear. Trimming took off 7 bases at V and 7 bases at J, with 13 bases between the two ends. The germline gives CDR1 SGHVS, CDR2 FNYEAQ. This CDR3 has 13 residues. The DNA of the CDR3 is TGTGCCAGCACCCAATCCCCCCCTGAAAAACTGTTTTTT. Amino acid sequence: CASTQSPPEKLFF.

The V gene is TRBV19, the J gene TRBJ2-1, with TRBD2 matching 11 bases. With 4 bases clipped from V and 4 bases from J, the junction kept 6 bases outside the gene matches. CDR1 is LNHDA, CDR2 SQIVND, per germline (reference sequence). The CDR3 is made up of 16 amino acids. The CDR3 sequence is CASSTPGTSGYNEQFF. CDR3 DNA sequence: TGTGCCAGTAGTACCCCCGGGACTAGCGGTTACAATGAGCAGTTCTTC.

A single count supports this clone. The CDR3 is CASSLGGTGYTNYGYTF. For the CDR3, the DNA is TGTGCCAGCAGCTTAGGCGGGACAGGGTACACTAACTATGGCTACACCTTC. The rearrangement joins TRBV7-9 to TRBJ1-2; 9 positions agree with TRBD1. Germline V gene sequence: CDR1 SEHNR, CDR2 FQNEAQ (reference sequence). This CDR3 region has 17 residues. The trim removed 1 base at V and 0 bases at J, leaving 6 bases unmatched.

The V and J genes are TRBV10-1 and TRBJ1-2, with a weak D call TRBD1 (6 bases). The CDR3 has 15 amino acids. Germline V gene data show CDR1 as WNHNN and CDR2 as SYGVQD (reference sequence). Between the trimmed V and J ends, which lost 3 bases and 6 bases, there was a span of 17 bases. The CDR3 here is CASSDGAGDRNGYTF. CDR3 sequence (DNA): TGCGCCAGCAGTGACGGGGCAGGGGACCGAAATGGCTACACCTTC.

CDR3: CASSPLGSGGGADTQYF. Written as DNA, the CDR3 is TGTGCCAGCTCACCACTCGGAAGTGGAGGAGGTGCAGATACGCAGTATTTT. The V and J genes are TRBV18 and TRBJ2-3; tentative D call: TRBD2 (5 bases). The CDR3 length is 17 residues. Germline loops: CDR1 KGHSH, CDR2 LQKENI. The V end was cut by 1 base, the J end by 4 bases, with 18 bases between.

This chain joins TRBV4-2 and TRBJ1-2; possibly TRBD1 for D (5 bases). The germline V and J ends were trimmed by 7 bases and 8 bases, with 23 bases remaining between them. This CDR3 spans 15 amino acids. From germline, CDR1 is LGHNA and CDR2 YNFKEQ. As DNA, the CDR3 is TGTGCCAGCACCAGAGATCAGGGACTGCCCCTGGGCTACACCTTC. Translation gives CASTRDQGLPLGYTF.

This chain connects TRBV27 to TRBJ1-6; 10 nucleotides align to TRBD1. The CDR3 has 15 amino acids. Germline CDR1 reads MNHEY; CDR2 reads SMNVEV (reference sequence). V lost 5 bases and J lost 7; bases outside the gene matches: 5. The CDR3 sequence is CASSLPGQGNSPLHF. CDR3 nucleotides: TGTGCCAGCAGTCTGCCGGGACAGGGGAATTCACCCCTCCACTTT.

CDR3 in DNA: TGTGCCAGCAGCCAAGGGACTAGCGAGACCTACGAGCAGTACTTC. It translates to CASSQGTSETYEQYF. The J gene is TRBJ2-7, the V gene TRBV4-2; TRBD2 matches 9 bases. Per the germline V gene, CDR1 is LGHNA and CDR2 is YNFKEQ. The trim removed 1 base at V and 2 bases at J, leaving 3 bases unmatched. The CDR3 is 15 residues long.